This TCR beta chain is drawn from a study of T cell responses to AZD1222 COVID-19 vaccine. Study-wide background: Some second doses came at about 4 weeks and others at about 12 weeks; these were pooled. The study, taken as a whole, reports: The study identified only six AZD1222 recipients as seropositive at baseline. Reportedly, nearly half of unique spike TCRs recognized epitopes outside B.1.351/B.1.1.7 mutations.

The CDR3 consists of 13 residues. In germline, CDR1 is KGHSH, CDR2 LQKENI. V lost 4 bases and J lost 5, with 8 bases in between. Data came from immunoSEQ multiplex PCR; TCRdb stores just in-frame clones and leaves some out. The table has fewer than 250,000 clones, over 80% seen once; the top ten hold 1% to 1.5%. Concerning this clone: Antigen: not known.

The starting material was peripheral blood, obtained on day 0 of AZD1222 vaccination. This TCR was recovered from an adult in good health. The chain employs TRBV18 and TRBJ1-4; D possibly corresponds to TRBD1 (5 bases). DNA for the CDR3: TGTGCCAGCTCACAGGGGACCAATGAAAAACTGTTTTTT. It specifies CASSQGTNEKLFF.